This T cell receptor beta chain was found in a study of blood T cell repertoires in COVID-19. In the original analysis: For nucleated cells, counts were estimated from reference gene primer amplification. Libraries were prepared by immunoSEQ multiplex PCR; TCRdb keeps only in-frame clonotypes and omits some of them. V and J calls and clone size are those listed in that table; D and trimming were worked out from the DNA. The table records tens of thousands of clones, approximately 88% of them present only once. The specimen was peripheral blood. The sequence came from a human donor in a cohort sampled during active COVID-19.

The CDR3 DNA reads as TGTGCCAGCAGCTTAAGCGGGAGTACGGATGAGCAGTTCTTC. It yields the protein CASSLSGSTDEQFF. This chain links TRBV11-2 with TRBJ2-1; 8 nucleotides agree with TRBD2. The CDR3 spans 14 residues. The junction had 5 bases not matched to a gene; V was cut back by 2 bases and J by 8 bases. The germline CDR1 and CDR2 sequences are SGHAT and FQNNGV.